What follows are 2 T cell receptor beta chains derived from one specimen sequenced in a study of blood T cell repertoires in COVID-19. Profiled with immunoSEQ multiplex PCR; TCRdb holds only in-frame clones, not every one. The table lists fewer than 200,000 clones, approximately 82% of them singletons. The sample consisted of PBMCs or T cells enriched from blood (not recorded which). These receptors all stem from a woman aged 50 to 60 in a cohort exposed to, infected with or recovered from COVID-19 (not recorded which).

This rearrangement joins TRBV6-5 to TRBJ2-2, with D possibly TRBD2 on 5 matching bases. The length of the CDR3 is 14 residues. Germline-derived CDR1 and CDR2 are MNHEY and SVGAGI. Trimming removed 2 bases from V and 8 bases from J, with 12 bases in between. CDR3 nucleotides: TGTGCCAGCAGTTACGAGCCGAGGGAAGGGGAGCTGTTTTTT. It specifies CASSYEPREGELFF.

This chain connects TRBV27 to TRBJ1-1; TRBD1 agrees at 7 bases. This CDR3 has 15 residues. With V trimmed by 8 bases and J by 4 bases, 13 bases remained unmatched. Per the germline V gene, CDR1 is MNHEY and CDR2 is SMNVEV (reference sequence). The CDR3 is CASSDPRQGRTEAFF. The DNA for the CDR3 is TGTGCCAGCTCCGACCCCCGACAGGGCCGCACTGAAGCTTTCTTT.